A single sample is the source of the 30 T cell receptor beta chains below, sequenced in a study of blood T cell repertoires in COVID-19. Generated by immunoSEQ multiplex PCR, the TCRdb table keeps only in-frame clones and is missing some. The sample has around 400,000 clones, roughly 92% seen once; the top ten hold about 0.9%. Sequenced input: PBMCs or T cells enriched from blood (not recorded which). All receptors derive from a woman aged 40 to 49 who had been exposed to COVID-19.

The J gene is TRBJ2-6, the V gene TRBV30; 7 positions agree with TRBD1. The length of the CDR3 is 15 residues. Germline CDR1 is GTSNPN and CDR2 is SVGIG (reference sequence). Losses at the gene ends were 4 bases for V and 8 bases for J; bases not matched to a gene: 11. DNA of the CDR3: TGTGCCTGGACGGACCCGGGACAGAGAACCAACGTCCTGACTTTC. Translation gives CAWTDPGQRTNVLTF. Complete variable domain (other parts from reference TRBV30 and TRBJ2-6): SQTIHQWPATLVQPVGSPLSLECTVEGTSNPNLYWYRQAAGRGLQLLFYSVGIGQISSEVPQNLSASRPQDRQFILSSKKLLLSDSGFYLCAWTDPGQRTNVLTFGAGSRLTVL.

This clone was seen a single time. The CDR3 loop reads CASSLGSGTVNQPQHF. Here the CDR3 DNA reads TGCGCCAGCAGCCTAGGGTCAGGGACAGTAAATCAGCCCCAGCATTTT. The chain has TRBV4-1 and TRBJ1-5; TRBD1 matches at 7 bases. The germline CDR1 and CDR2 sequences are MGHRA and YSYEKL. CDR3 length: 16 amino acids. The ends lost 4 bases at V and 4 bases at J; junction bases unmatched: 10.

This clone is a singleton in its sample. V usage is TRBV14 and J usage is TRBJ1-1, with 7 bases fitting TRBD1. The junction had 9 bases not matched to a gene; V was cut back by 3 bases and J by 11 bases. Per germline, CDR1 SGHDN and CDR2 FVKESK. CDR3 length: 13 amino acids. CDR3 coding DNA: TGTGCCAGCAGCCACCGGACAGGCACGCATGCTTTCTTT. This codes for CASSHRTGTHAFF.

This clone has a single count. The V gene is TRBV9, the J gene TRBJ2-2, with 14 bases matching TRBD2. This CDR3 is built from 16 residues. V lost 3 bases and J lost 5; bases outside the gene matches: 3. The germline V gene encodes CDR1 SGDLS and CDR2 YYNGEE. The CDR3 nucleotides read TGTGCCAGCAGCGGGACTAGCGGGGGGTGGACCGGGGAGCTGTTTTTT. Residues: CASSGTSGGWTGELFF.

This clone was seen a few times. The chain joins TRBV6-5 to TRBJ2-5; 7 bases map to TRBD2. The trim removed 2 bases at V and 5 bases at J, leaving 2 bases unmatched. The CDR3 has 13 amino acids. CDR1 and CDR2 (germline): MNHEY, SVGAGI. The DNA of the CDR3 is TGTGCCAGCAGTTACAAGGGAGGGGAGACCCAGTACTTC. Translating gives CASSYKGGETQYF.

This clone appeared a few times. The chain joins TRBV7-9 to TRBJ2-2, with 12 bases fitting TRBD1. V lost 8 bases and J lost 6; bases outside the gene matches: 4. Germline CDR1 reads SEHNR; CDR2 reads FQNEAQ (reference sequence). This CDR3 comprises 14 residues. This chain's CDR3 is CASGGQGAPGELFF. CDR3 nucleotides: TGTGCCAGCGGGGGACAGGGGGCGCCCGGGGAGCTGTTTTTT.

V is TRBV6-1 and J is TRBJ2-5, with TRBD2 identical over 8 bases. CDR1 MNHNS and CDR2 SASEGT come from the germline V gene. V lost 1 base and J lost 5; bases outside the gene matches: 3. The CDR3 has 14 residues. The CDR3 reads CASSEGVAGETQYF. Here the CDR3 DNA reads TGTGCCAGCAGTGAAGGGGTAGCGGGGGAGACCCAGTACTTC.

The V gene is TRBV25-1, the J gene TRBJ1-2, with 8 positions matching TRBD1. V shed 8 bases, J shed 5 bases, and the junction held 4 bases outside the gene matches. The CDR3 consists of 12 residues. Germline CDR1 and CDR2: MGHDK and SYGVNS. The CDR3 DNA sequence: TGTGCCAGCCGGACAGGGTTGTATGGCTACACCTTC. Amino acids: CASRTGLYGYTF.

The chain links TRBV10-3 to TRBJ2-2; D perhaps matches TRBD1 (5 bases). Trimming shortened V by 2 bases and J by 5 bases, and 15 bases separated the two germline ends. This CDR3 contains 16 residues. The germline gives CDR1 ENHRY, CDR2 SYGVKD. This chain's CDR3 is CAISESQGRETGELFF. CDR3 bases: TGTGCCATCAGTGAGAGCCAGGGAAGAGAGACCGGGGAGCTGTTTTTT.

This clone was detected once. The chain carries TRBV27 and TRBJ1-1; D not certain. The CDR3 spans 14 residues. CDR1 MNHEY and CDR2 SMNVEV come from the germline V gene (reference sequence). Trimming pared 3 bases from V and 0 bases from J, leaving 8 bases between. The CDR3 protein is CASSFSVLNTEAFF. The DNA of the CDR3 is TGTGCCAGCAGTTTTAGTGTTTTGAACACTGAAGCTTTCTTT.

The chain combines TRBV19 with TRBJ1-2; D is undetermined. Trimming pared 5 bases from V and 0 bases from J, leaving 7 bases between. CDR1 and CDR2 (germline): LNHDA, SQIVND (reference sequence). This CDR3 contains 13 residues. The CDR3: CASSEVANYGYTF. The CDR3 nucleotides read TGTGCCAGTAGTGAGGTAGCTAACTATGGCTACACCTTC.

The genes are TRBV6-2 or TRBV6-3 and TRBJ2-7, with TRBD1 matching 9 bases. J was trimmed by 4 bases and V by 6 bases; bases with no gene match: 7. The V gene's germline CDR1 is MNHEY and CDR2 SVGEGT. The CDR3 contains 14 residues. The CDR3 DNA reads as TGTGCCAGCAGCCGGGACAGGGTGAATTACGAGCAGTACTTC. Residues: CASSRDRVNYEQYF.

The CDR3 spells CASSHRQGREDTQYF. The CDR3, as DNA: TGTGCCAGCAGCCACCGACAGGGCCGAGAGGATACGCAGTATTTT. The chain has TRBV14 and TRBJ2-3; TRBD1 matches at 7 bases. The CDR3 consists of 15 residues. Germline V gives CDR1 SGHDN, CDR2 FVKESK. V lost 3 bases, J lost 6 bases, and 9 bases stayed unmatched.

CDR3 coding DNA: TGTGCCAGCAGTGTTTCCGGGGGAAACTATGGCTACACCTTC. Its protein is CASSVSGGNYGYTF. The chain uses TRBV2 and TRBJ1-2, with D possibly matching TRBD1 (5 bases). Trimming removed 4 bases from V and 2 bases from J, with 11 bases in between. Germline V CDR1 and CDR2: SNHLY, FYNNEI. The CDR3 consists of 14 residues.

The chain recombines TRBV2 with TRBJ1-1; D is uncertain. Germline V gives CDR1 SNHLY, CDR2 FYNNEI. Deletions cut 6 bases from V and 3 bases from J, with 11 bases between. The CDR3 consists of 13 residues. The CDR3 region has the DNA TGTGCCAGCAGCCAAACCGGGGACACTGAAGCTTTCTTT. It is translated as CASSQTGDTEAFF.

The chain carries TRBV19 and TRBJ2-7; 8 nucleotides line up with TRBD1. This CDR3 comprises 14 residues. The junction had 4 bases not matched to a gene; V was cut back by 3 bases and J by 3 bases. CDR1 and CDR2 (germline): LNHDA, SQIVND (reference sequence). CDR3 DNA: TGTGCCAGTAGTATTTTTGGACAGGGCTACGAGCAGTACTTC. Translation: CASSIFGQGYEQYF. Using reference TRBV19 and TRBJ2-7 for the parts outside the CDR3, the full variable domain is DGGITQSPKYLFRKEGQNVTLSCEQNLNHDAMYWYRQDPGQGLRLIYYSQIVNDFQKGDIAEGYSVSREKKESFPLTVTSAQKNPTAFYLCASSIFGQGYEQYFGPGTRLTVT.

V and J are TRBV5-1 and TRBJ2-1; D gene unclear. The germline CDR1 and CDR2 sequences are SGHRS and YFSETQ. The CDR3 contains 15 residues. V was shortened by 1 base and J by 0 bases, with 8 bases between the two germline ends. In DNA form, the CDR3 reads TGCGCCAGCAGCTTGTCACGGTCCTCCTACAATGAGCAGTTCTTC. This gives the protein CASSLSRSSYNEQFF.

This clone has just a few counts. The chain carries TRBV19 and TRBJ2-3; D might be TRBD1 (7 bases). CDR1 is LNHDA and CDR2 is SQIVND in the germline V gene (reference sequence). The CDR3 is 14 amino acids. Trimming took 8 bases from V and 4 from J, leaving 16 bases between them. The CDR3 here is CASSSRRGADTQYF. CDR3 DNA: TGTGCCAGTTCCTCCCGCAGGGGGGCAGATACGCAGTATTTT.

The rearrangement links TRBV7-3 to TRBJ2-7; D ambiguous. The CDR3 loop spans 14 amino acids. CDR1 and CDR2 from the germline V gene are SGHTA and FQGTGA. Trimming removed 5 bases at V and 3 bases at J, with 14 bases between. The CDR3 sequence is CASSPNGLGYEQYF. For the CDR3, the DNA is TGTGCCAGCAGCCCAAATGGGCTCGGCTACGAGCAGTACTTC.

This chain connects TRBV7-2 to TRBJ1-4, with TRBD1 identical over 7 bases. J was trimmed by 4 bases and V by 5 bases; bases with no gene match: 7. CDR1 and CDR2 (germline): SGHTA, FQGNSA. This CDR3 spans 15 amino acids. This CDR3 reads CASSPDRNRNEKLFF. The CDR3 nucleotides read TGTGCCAGCAGCCCGGACAGGAACCGTAATGAAAAACTGTTTTTT. Together with reference TRBV7-2 and TRBJ1-4, the CDR3 gives the full variable domain: GAGVSQSPSNKVTEKGKDVELRCDPISGHTALYWYRQSLGQGLEFLIYFQGNSAPDKSGLPSDRFSAERTGGSVSTLTIQRTQQEDSAVYLCASSPDRNRNEKLFFGSGTQLSVL.

The genes are TRBV13 and TRBJ1-2; maybe TRBD1 (5 bases). V lost 0 bases to trimming and J lost 5 bases, with 10 bases between them. Per germline, CDR1 PRHDT and CDR2 FYEKMQ (reference sequence). The CDR3 runs to 14 residues. The CDR3 region has the DNA TGTGCCAGCAGCTTAGGACAGGTTACGTATGGCTACACCTTC. It translates to CASSLGQVTYGYTF.

The chain employs TRBV7-2 and TRBJ1-5; 7 bases agree with TRBD1. There are 17 residues in the CDR3. Per the germline V gene, CDR1 is SGHTA and CDR2 is FQGNSA. Trimming removed 1 base from V and 5 bases from J; junction bases left unmatched: 11. The CDR3 sequence: CASSLVGGRGVDQPQHF. For the CDR3, the DNA is TGTGCCAGCAGCTTAGTAGGGGGCAGGGGCGTAGATCAGCCCCAGCATTTT.

This chain joins TRBV7-2 and TRBJ1-3; D gene uncertain. Germline CDR1 and CDR2: SGHTA and FQGNSA. Between the trimmed V and J ends, which lost 1 base and 8 bases, there was a span of 12 bases. The CDR3 consists of 14 residues. For the CDR3, the DNA is TGTGCCAGCAGCTTAGATACCATCGGGGACACCATATATTTT. Translation: CASSLDTIGDTIYF.

J is TRBJ1-5 and V is TRBV27; 9 positions agree with TRBD1. CDR1 and CDR2 from the germline V gene are MNHEY and SMNVEV (reference sequence). The junction had 7 bases not matched to a gene; V was cut back by 4 bases and J by 6 bases. This CDR3 region has 15 residues. The CDR3 sequence is CASSSGTGTVQPQHF. The CDR3 coding sequence is TGTGCCAGCAGTTCCGGGACAGGGACCGTTCAGCCCCAGCATTTT.

The V call is TRBV7-6, the J call TRBJ1-5; D is possibly TRBD1 (5 bases). CDR3 size: 15 residues. Germline V gene data show CDR1 as SGHVS and CDR2 as FNYEAQ. V was trimmed by 2 bases and J by 3 bases, leaving 11 bases between them. This CDR3 reads CASSLSDSINQPQHF. In DNA, the CDR3 is TGTGCCAGCAGCTTAAGCGACAGTATCAATCAGCCCCAGCATTTT.

The genes are TRBV29-1 and TRBJ1-2; 9 bases fit TRBD1. Germline CDR1 SQVTM, CDR2 ANQGSEA. This CDR3 comprises 13 residues. The J segment lost 8 bases and the V segment lost 4 bases, leaving 8 bases of the junction unmatched. The CDR3 nucleotides are TGCAGCGTTGCGGACAGGGGATTTCGGGGCTACACCTTC. As protein: CSVADRGFRGYTF.

The rearrangement uses TRBV5-8 and TRBJ2-1; 13 bases agree with TRBD2. The length of the CDR3 is 16 residues. Trimming took 5 bases from V and 9 from J; bases not matched to a gene: 11. Germline values: CDR1 SGHTS, CDR2 YDEGEE. DNA for the CDR3: TGTGCCAGCAGATGGGGGACTAGCGGGGTATCGGGTGAGCAGTTCTTC. As protein: CASRWGTSGVSGEQFF. Full variable domain (missing parts from reference TRBV5-8 and TRBJ2-1): EAGVTQSPTHLIKTRGQQATLRCSPISGHTSVYWYQQALGLGLQFLLWYDEGEERNRGNFPPRFSGRQFPNYSSELNVNALELEDSALYLCASRWGTSGVSGEQFFGPGTRLTVL.

The chain carries TRBV10-1 and TRBJ1-2; 10 positions match TRBD1. The ends lost 6 bases at V and 9 bases at J; junction bases unmatched: 13. The CDR3 loop spans 15 amino acids. Germline CDR1 is WNHNN and CDR2 is SYGVQD (reference sequence). CDR3 in DNA: TGCGCCAGCAGCATCGAAGACAGGGGGCCGTCCAGCTACACCTTC. Residues: CASSIEDRGPSSYTF.

This chain joins TRBV7-2 and TRBJ2-3; unclear D gene. The germline V and J ends were trimmed by 1 base and 2 bases, with 7 bases remaining between them. This CDR3 has 14 amino acids. Germline loops: CDR1 SGHTA, CDR2 FQGNSA. The CDR3 reads CASSLGRLTDTQYF. The CDR3 nucleotides read TGTGCCAGCAGCTTAGGCAGACTCACAGATACGCAGTATTTT.

The V gene is TRBV7-8, the J gene TRBJ1-2, with D maybe TRBD1 (6 bases). The CDR3 loop spans 16 amino acids. V was trimmed by 1 base and J by 6 bases, leaving 18 bases between them. The germline gives CDR1 SGHVS, CDR2 FQNEAQ. The CDR3: CASSLVVDGGPNGYTF. For the CDR3, the DNA is TGTGCCAGCAGCTTAGTGGTGGATGGGGGCCCCAATGGCTACACCTTC. The whole variable domain, remainder taken from reference TRBV7-8 and TRBJ1-2, is GAGVSQSPRYKVAKRGQDVALRCDPISGHVSLFWYQQALGQGPEFLTYFQNEAQLDKSGLPSDRFFAERPEGSVSTLKIQRTQQEDSAVYLCASSLVVDGGPNGYTFGSGTRLTVV.